This TCR beta chain is drawn from a study of blood T cell repertoires in COVID-19. Study in general: The origin of the acute and convalescent COVID-19 samples was the United States, Italy and Spain. Nucleic acid was either cDNA or gDNA, and it came from T cells, B-cell-depleted T cells, or PBMCs.

Per the study methods: The authors estimated nucleated cell counts from reference gene primer amplification. TCRdb's copy holds only in-frame clones and misses some; the assay was immunoSEQ multiplex PCR. D and trimming were read from the DNA, whereas the V and J calls and clone size are those reported in that table. The sample carries 150,000 to 200,000 clones, 85% to 90% recorded once. Germline CDR1 MDHEN, CDR2 SYDVKM. Trimming removed 0 bases at V and 4 bases at J, with 9 bases between. The CDR3 totals 14 residues. Material for sequencing was peripheral blood. The chain couples TRBV28 to TRBJ1-2; unclear D gene. The source is a man in his forties with active or convalescent COVID-19. The CDR3 bases are TGTGCCAGCAGTTTATGGGTAGGAGTCTATGGCTACACCTTC. Translated, it gives CASSLWVGVYGYTF.